Listed below are T cell receptor beta chains from one sample, sequenced in a study of CD4+ T cells in melanoma. TCRdb's table, derived via immunoSEQ multiplex PCR, lists solely in-frame clones and lacks some. The data show some 7,100 clones, 45% to 55% seen once. Sequencing was performed on cells from a culture (not recorded whether cultured in vitro). The receptors here all came from a human donor with melanoma. CDR3s include the opening cysteine and the closing phenylalanine or tryptophan. A D gene is named only where the DNA matches it firmly. Where a row states a size, it is once, few, many or the class of an expanded clone; other rows omit it.

>TRBJ2-5|few|NA|TRBV7-2
CASSLITETQYF
TGTGCCAGCAGCTTAATTACGGAGACCCAGTACTTC
>TRBJ2-5|NA|NA|TRBV6-6
CASSRTYVRETQYF
TGTGCCAGCAGTCGGACATATGTCCGAGAGACCCAGTACTTC
>TRBJ1-1|NA|TRBD1|TRBV5-1
CASSLEGANTEAFF
TGCGCCAGCAGCTTGGAGGGGGCCAACACTGAAGCTTTCTTT
>TRBJ2-1|NA|TRBD2|TRBV27
CASSFRGVAYNEQFF
TGTGCCAGCAGTTTCCGGGGGGTGGCCTACAATGAGCAGTTCTTC
>TRBJ1-1|few|NA|TRBV9
CASSVVPGTNTEAFF
TGTGCCAGCAGCGTAGTGCCGGGGACTAACACTGAAGCTTTCTTT
>TRBJ1-1|NA|NA|TRBV2
CASSRQNTEAFF
TGTGCCAGCAGTCGACAGAACACTGAAGCTTTCTTT
>TRBJ1-2|few|NA|TRBV6-5
CASSSGTLSYTF
TGTGCCAGCAGTTCCGGGACCCTGAGTTACACCTTC
>TRBJ2-5|NA|TRBD1|TRBV6-1
CASIGQVQETQYF
TGTGCCAGCATTGGACAGGTTCAAGAGACCCAGTACTTC
>TRBJ1-1|few|TRBD1|TRBV4-1
CASSQGHRGVNTEAFF
TGCGCCAGCAGCCAAGGCCACAGGGGAGTGAACACTGAAGCTTTCTTT
>TRBJ1-6|NA|TRBD1|TRBV5-1
CASSLGQSDSPLHF
TGCGCCAGCAGCCTGGGACAGTCGGATTCACCCCTCCACTTT
>TRBJ1-1|NA|TRBD1|TRBV19
CASSTGQVGAEAFF
TGTGCCAGTAGTACCGGACAGGTTGGCGCTGAAGCTTTCTTT
>TRBJ1-1|NA|NA|TRBV4-1
CASSPSPVQGTEAFF
TGCGCCAGCAGCCCGTCCCCGGTTCAGGGCACTGAAGCTTTCTTT
>TRBJ2-7|NA|NA|TRBV30
CAWSRLGARYEQYF
TGTGCCTGGAGTCGGCTGGGGGCCCGGTACGAGCAGTACTTC
>TRBJ2-2|NA|NA|TRBV2
CATQGTGELFF
TGTGCCACGCAGGGCACCGGGGAGCTGTTTTTT
>TRBJ2-6|NA|NA|TRBV5-1
CASSSDSSGANVLTF
TGCGCCAGCAGCTCGGATAGCTCTGGGGCCAACGTCCTGACTTTC
>TRBJ1-1|NA|NA|TRBV11-2
CASSLGTGLVAFF
TGTGCCAGCAGCCTGGGGACCGGCCTCGTGGCTTTCTTT
>TRBJ2-5|NA|NA|TRBV7-3
CASSSPLFRNF
TGTGCCAGCAGCTCCCCCCTCTTCAGGAACTTC
>TRBJ2-1|NA|TRBD2|TRBV10-3
CAIRESSGGAYNEQFF
TGTGCCATCAGGGAATCTAGCGGGGGGGCCTACAATGAGCAGTTCTTC
>TRBJ2-7|few|NA|TRBV20-1
CRAADGTEQYF
TGCCGAGCCGCGGACGGAACCGAGCAGTACTTC
>TRBJ2-7|few|TRBD1|TRBV10-3
CAIRGQGVEQYF
TGTGCCATCAGGGGACAGGGGGTCGAGCAGTACTTC
>TRBJ2-6|NA|NA|TRBV5-1
CASRGGTASPHSGANVLTF
TGCGCCAGCAGGGGGGGGACAGCGAGTCCCCACTCTGGGGCCAACGTCCTGACTTTC
>TRBJ2-7|NA|NA|TRBV5-1
CASSWGFGVGASYEQYF
TGCGCCAGCAGCTGGGGTTTCGGTGTTGGGGCCAGCTACGAGCAGTACTTC
>TRBJ1-1|few|NA|TRBV9
CASSNRAENSEAFF
TGTGCCAGCAGCAATCGAGCAGAAAATTCTGAAGCTTTCTTT
>TRBJ1-1|NA|NA|TRBV30
CAWSVGGNTEAFF
TGTGCCTGGAGTGTTGGGGGGAACACTGAAGCTTTCTTT
>TRBJ2-5|NA|NA|TRBV5-4
CASSLGGASRFRAETQYF
TGTGCCAGCAGCTTGGGAGGGGCTAGCAGATTCCGGGCAGAGACCCAGTACTTC
>TRBJ1-5|NA|TRBD1|TRBV11-3
CASSSGECHQGASNQPQHF
TGTGCCAGCAGCTCAGGGGAATGTCACCAGGGGGCGAGCAATCAGCCCCAGCATTTT
>TRBJ2-7|once|NA|TRBV30
CAWRGRFQNAWYF
TGTGCCTGGAGAGGAAGATTCCAGAACGCGTGGTACTTC
>TRBJ2-7|NA|NA|TRBV25-1
CANTTPYEQYF
TGTGCCAATACTACACCCTACGAGCAGTACTTC
>TRBJ1-1|few|NA|TRBV5-6
CASSFDINTEAFF
TGTGCCAGCAGCTTTGACATCAACACTGAAGCTTTCTTT
>TRBJ1-2|NA|NA|TRBV5-1
CASSSPGQNYGYTF
TGCGCCAGCAGCTCCCCGGGACAAAACTATGGCTACACCTTC
>TRBJ1-2|NA|NA|TRBV7-6
CASGDPNYGYTF
TGTGCCAGCGGGGATCCGAACTATGGCTACACCTTC
>TRBJ1-1|NA|NA|TRBV7-9
CASSMTRNTEAFF
TGTGCCAGCAGCATGACCCGAAACACTGAAGCTTTCTTT
>TRBJ1-2|NA|NA|TRBV7-3
CASSLSGGQQSDYTF
TGTGCCAGCAGCTTAAGTGGGGGACAACAGTCGGACTACACCTTC
>TRBJ1-2|medium-sized|TRBD1|TRBV5-4
CASSQTGKRDYTF
TGTGCCAGCAGCCAGACAGGGAAGCGAGACTACACCTTC
>TRBJ1-5|NA|NA|TRBV6-6
CASSYSRGIGNQPQHF
TGTGCCAGCAGTTACTCGCGGGGGATCGGCAATCAGCCCCAGCATTTT
>TRBJ1-6|NA|NA|TRBV10-2
CASSGTQGNSPLHF
TGCGCCAGCAGCGGGACCCAAGGCAATTCACCCCTCCACTTT
>TRBJ1-2|NA|TRBD1|TRBV7-8
CASSSRLGRGHGYTF
TGTGCCAGCAGCTCTCGGCTGGGCAGGGGGCATGGCTACACCTTC
>TRBJ1-1|NA|NA|TRBV7-3
CASSSQPMGGADTEAFF
TGTGCCAGCAGCTCACAACCCATGGGGGGGGCTGACACTGAAGCTTTCTTT
>TRBJ2-3|NA|TRBD2|TRBV4-1
CASSQRLAGGQSTDTQYF
TGCGCCAGCAGCCAGCGACTAGCGGGGGGGCAGAGCACAGATACGCAGTATTTT
>TRBJ2-7|NA|NA|TRBV5-1
CASSALGASKYEQYF
TGCGCCAGCAGCGCCCTGGGGGCCTCAAAATACGAGCAGTACTTC
>TRBJ1-2|few|NA|TRBV5-1
CASSSGRDYGYTF
TGCGCCAGCAGCTCGGGACGCGACTATGGCTACACCTTC
>TRBJ2-7|NA|TRBD1|TRBV29-1
CSVVLPGQYEQYF
TGCAGCGTTGTGCTTCCGGGACAGTATGAGCAGTACTTC
>TRBJ1-1|few|NA|TRBV9
CASSVTGGTEAFF
TGTGCCAGCAGCGTGACCGGGGGCACTGAAGCTTTCTTT
>TRBJ1-1|NA|TRBD1|TRBV5-1
CASSFNPGQGARTEAFF
TGCGCCAGCAGCTTTAATCCGGGACAGGGGGCGCGCACTGAAGCTTTCTTT
>TRBJ1-1|NA|NA|TRBV5-1
CASSFQGTVTEAFF
TGCGCCAGCAGCTTTCAGGGTACTGTTACTGAAGCTTTCTTT
>TRBJ1-4|NA|NA|TRBV30
CAWSGGPNEKLFF
TGTGCCTGGAGCGGTGGACCTAATGAAAAACTGTTTTTT
>TRBJ1-3|few|NA|TRBV7-6
CASSYRAPPGNTIYF
TGTGCCAGCAGCTATAGGGCTCCCCCTGGAAACACCATATATTTT
>TRBJ2-7|NA|NA|TRBV7-9
CASSLGVGFFSYEQYF
TGTGCCAGCAGCTTAGGGGTTGGGTTCTTCTCCTACGAGCAGTACTTC
>TRBJ1-5|NA|TRBD1|TRBV7-8
CASSLLGQGQPQHF
TGTGCCAGCAGCTTACTTGGACAGGGCCAGCCCCAGCATTTT
>TRBJ2-1|NA|NA|TRBV30
CAWSVLGLEGEQFF
TGTGCCTGGAGTGTACTCGGCCTCGAAGGTGAGCAGTTCTTC
>TRBJ2-7|few|NA|TRBV29-1
CSASSGGGEKYF
TGCAGCGCGAGCTCTGGAGGCGGAGAGAAGTACTTC
>TRBJ1-3|NA|TRBD1|TRBV6-6
CASSLTGMSGNTIYF
TGTGCCAGCAGTTTGACAGGGATGTCTGGAAACACCATATATTTT
>TRBJ1-1|NA|TRBD1|TRBV11-2
CASSFGTGGPEAFF
TGTGCCAGCAGCTTTGGGACAGGGGGCCCTGAAGCTTTCTTT
>TRBJ2-7|NA|TRBD1|TRBV5-1
CASSLAASTGGSYEQYF
TGCGCCAGCAGCTTGGCAGCTTCGACAGGGGGCTCCTACGAGCAGTACTTC
>TRBJ1-1|NA|NA|TRBV4-1
CASSHPRNTEAFF
TGCGCCAGCAGCCACCCTAGGAACACTGAAGCTTTCTTT
>TRBJ2-5|NA|NA|TRBV15
CATSRDPEETQYF
TGTGCCACCAGCAGAGACCCGGAAGAGACCCAGTACTTC
>TRBJ1-2|NA|NA|TRBV2
CASWGRAGYTF
TGTGCCAGCTGGGGCAGAGCTGGCTACACCTTC
>TRBJ2-7|few|NA|TRBV6-5
CASRPRLLGVYEQYF
TGTGCCAGCAGACCCCGACTTTTGGGGGTCTACGAGCAGTACTTC
>TRBJ1-1|NA|NA|TRBV30
CACTREGNTEAFF
TGTGCCTGTACCCGTGAGGGGAACACTGAAGCTTTCTTT